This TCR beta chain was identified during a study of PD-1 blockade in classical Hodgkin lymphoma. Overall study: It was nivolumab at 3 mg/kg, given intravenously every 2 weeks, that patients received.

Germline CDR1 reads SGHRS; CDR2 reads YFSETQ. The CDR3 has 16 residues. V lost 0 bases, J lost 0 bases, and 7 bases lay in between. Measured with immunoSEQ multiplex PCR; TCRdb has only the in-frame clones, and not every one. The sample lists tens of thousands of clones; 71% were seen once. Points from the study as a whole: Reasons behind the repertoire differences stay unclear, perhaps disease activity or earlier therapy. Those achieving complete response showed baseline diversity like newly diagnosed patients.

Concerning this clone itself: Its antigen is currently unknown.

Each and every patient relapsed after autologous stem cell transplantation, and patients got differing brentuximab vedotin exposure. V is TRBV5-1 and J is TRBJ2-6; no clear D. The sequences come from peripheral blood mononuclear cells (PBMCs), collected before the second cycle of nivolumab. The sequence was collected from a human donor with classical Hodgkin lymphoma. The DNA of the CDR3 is TGCGCCAGCAGCTTGGAACAGAGCTCTGGGGCCAACGTCCTGACTTTC. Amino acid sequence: CASSLEQSSGANVLTF.